Listed here is a single T cell receptor (beta chain). Its antigen is unknown. After removal of 5 bases from V and 6 bases from J, the junction contained 9 bases not matched to a gene. Germline values: CDR1 MDHEN, CDR2 SYDVKM. The CDR3 totals 15 residues. The source of the sample is a study of T cell responses to AZD1222 COVID-19 vaccine. Study-wide results and limits: In all cases, repertoires were sampled only after the peak T cell response.

This table comes from immunoSEQ multiplex PCR, and its TCRdb copy is limited to in-frame clones, with some not included. The sample has about 110,000 clones; roughly 85% are singletons. This specimen consisted of peripheral blood, obtained 28 days after the second AZD1222 dose. The V gene is TRBV28, the J gene TRBJ2-4, with 8 bases identical to TRBD1. The TCR comes from an adult who received the AZD1222 COVID-19 vaccine. The DNA for the CDR3 is TGTGCCAGCAGTCCGTTGGACAGGGAGGTAAACATTCAGTACTTC. Protein product: CASSPLDREVNIQYF.